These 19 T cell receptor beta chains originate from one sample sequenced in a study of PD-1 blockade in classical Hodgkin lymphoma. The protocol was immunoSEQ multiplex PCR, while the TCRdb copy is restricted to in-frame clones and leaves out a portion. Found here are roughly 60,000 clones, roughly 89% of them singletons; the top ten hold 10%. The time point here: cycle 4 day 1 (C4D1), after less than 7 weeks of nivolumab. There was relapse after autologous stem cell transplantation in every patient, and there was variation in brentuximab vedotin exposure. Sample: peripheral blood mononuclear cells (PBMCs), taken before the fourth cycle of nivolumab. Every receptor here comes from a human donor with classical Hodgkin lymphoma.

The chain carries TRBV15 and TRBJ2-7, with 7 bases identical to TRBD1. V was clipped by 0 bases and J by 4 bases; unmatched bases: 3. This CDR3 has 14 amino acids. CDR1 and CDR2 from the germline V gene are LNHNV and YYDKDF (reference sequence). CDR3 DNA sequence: TGTGCCACCAGCAGAGAGACAGGGTGGTACGAGCAGTACTTC. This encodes CATSRETGWYEQYF.

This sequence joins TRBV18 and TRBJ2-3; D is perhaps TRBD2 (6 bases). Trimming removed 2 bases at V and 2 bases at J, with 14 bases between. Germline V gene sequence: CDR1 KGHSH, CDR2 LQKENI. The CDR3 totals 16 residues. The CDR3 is CASSPLSSGHTDTQYF. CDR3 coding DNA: TGTGCCAGCTCACCATTAAGCAGCGGGCACACAGATACGCAGTATTTT.

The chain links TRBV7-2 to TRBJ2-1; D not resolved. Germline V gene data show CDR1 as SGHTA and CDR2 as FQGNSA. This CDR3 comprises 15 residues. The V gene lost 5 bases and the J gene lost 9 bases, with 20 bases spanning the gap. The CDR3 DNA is TGTGCCAGCAGCGCCCTCGGCTGGGTGGAGCGTGAGCAGTTCTTC. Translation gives CASSALGWVEREQFF.

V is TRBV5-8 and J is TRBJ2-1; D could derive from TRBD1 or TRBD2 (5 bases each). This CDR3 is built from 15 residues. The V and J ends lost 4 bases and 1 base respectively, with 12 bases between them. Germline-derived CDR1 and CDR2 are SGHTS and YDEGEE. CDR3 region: CASSRRESSYNEQFF. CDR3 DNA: TGTGCCAGCAGCCGCAGGGAGAGTTCCTACAATGAGCAGTTCTTC.

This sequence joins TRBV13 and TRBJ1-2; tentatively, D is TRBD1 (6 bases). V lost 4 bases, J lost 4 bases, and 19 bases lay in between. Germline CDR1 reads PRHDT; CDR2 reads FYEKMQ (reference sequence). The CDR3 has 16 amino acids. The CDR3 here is CASSSADSSTFYGYTF. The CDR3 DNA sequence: TGTGCCAGCAGCTCCGCGGACAGTTCCACTTTCTATGGCTACACCTTC.

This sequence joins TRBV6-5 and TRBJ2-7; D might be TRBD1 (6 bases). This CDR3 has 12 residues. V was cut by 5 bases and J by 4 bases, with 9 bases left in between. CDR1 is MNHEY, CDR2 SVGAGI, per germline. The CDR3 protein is CASSPDRYEQYF. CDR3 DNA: TGTGCCAGCAGTCCGGACAGATACGAGCAGTACTTC.

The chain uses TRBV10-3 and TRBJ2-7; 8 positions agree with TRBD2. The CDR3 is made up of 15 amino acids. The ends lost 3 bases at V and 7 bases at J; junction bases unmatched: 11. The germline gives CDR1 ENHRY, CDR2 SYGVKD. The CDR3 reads CAISDPGGPPLEQYF. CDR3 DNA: TGTGCCATCAGTGACCCGGGGGGGCCTCCCTTAGAGCAGTACTTC.

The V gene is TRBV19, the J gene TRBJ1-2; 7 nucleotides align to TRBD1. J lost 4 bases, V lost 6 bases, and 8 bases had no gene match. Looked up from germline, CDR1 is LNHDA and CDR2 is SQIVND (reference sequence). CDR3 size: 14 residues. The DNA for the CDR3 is TGTGCCAGTAGACCTCAGGGGGAGGGCTATGGCTACACCTTC. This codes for CASRPQGEGYGYTF.

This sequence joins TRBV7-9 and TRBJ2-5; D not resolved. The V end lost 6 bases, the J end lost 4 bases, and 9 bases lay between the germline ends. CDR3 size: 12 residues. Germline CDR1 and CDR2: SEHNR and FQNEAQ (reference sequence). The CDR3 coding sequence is TGTGCCAGCAGGTTACGAGGAGAGACCCAGTACTTC. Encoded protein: CASRLRGETQYF.

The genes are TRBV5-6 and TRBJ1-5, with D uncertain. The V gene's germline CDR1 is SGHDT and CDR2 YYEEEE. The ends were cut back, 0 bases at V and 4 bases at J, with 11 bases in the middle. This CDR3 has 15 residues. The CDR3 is CASSLGSPKNQPQHF. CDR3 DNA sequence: TGTGCCAGCAGCTTGGGCAGCCCAAAGAATCAGCCCCAGCATTTT.

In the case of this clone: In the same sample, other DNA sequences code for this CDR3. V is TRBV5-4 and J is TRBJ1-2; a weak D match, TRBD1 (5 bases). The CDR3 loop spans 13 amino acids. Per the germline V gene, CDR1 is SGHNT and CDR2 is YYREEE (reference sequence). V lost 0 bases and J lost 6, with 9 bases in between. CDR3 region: CASSLAGGNGYTF. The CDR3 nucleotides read TGTGCCAGCAGCTTGGCTGGGGGAAATGGCTACACCTTC. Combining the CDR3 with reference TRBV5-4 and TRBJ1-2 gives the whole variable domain ETGVTQSPTHLIKTRGQQVTLRCSSQSGHNTVSWYQQALGQGPQFIFQYYREEENGRGNFPPRFSGLQFPNYSSELNVNALELDDSALYLCASSLAGGNGYTFGSGTRLTVV.

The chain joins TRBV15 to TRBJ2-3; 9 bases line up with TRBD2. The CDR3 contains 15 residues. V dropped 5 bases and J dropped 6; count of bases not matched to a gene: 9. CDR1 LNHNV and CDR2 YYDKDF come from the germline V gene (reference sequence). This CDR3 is CATSFSGGVSDTQYF. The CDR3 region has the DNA TGTGCCACCAGCTTTAGCGGGGGAGTTTCGGATACGCAGTATTTT.

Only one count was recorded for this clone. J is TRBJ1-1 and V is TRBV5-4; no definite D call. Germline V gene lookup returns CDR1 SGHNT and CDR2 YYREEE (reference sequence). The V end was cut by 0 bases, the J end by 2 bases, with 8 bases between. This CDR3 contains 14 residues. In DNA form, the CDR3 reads TGTGCCAGCAGCTTGGCCTTGCATAACACTGAAGCTTTCTTT. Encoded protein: CASSLALHNTEAFF.

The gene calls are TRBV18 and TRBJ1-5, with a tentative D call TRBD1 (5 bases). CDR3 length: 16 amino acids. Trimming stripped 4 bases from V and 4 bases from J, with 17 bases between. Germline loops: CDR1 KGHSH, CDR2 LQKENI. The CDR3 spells CASSHDPGGSNQPQHF. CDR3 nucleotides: TGTGCCAGCTCACACGATCCTGGGGGGTCTAATCAGCCCCAGCATTTT.

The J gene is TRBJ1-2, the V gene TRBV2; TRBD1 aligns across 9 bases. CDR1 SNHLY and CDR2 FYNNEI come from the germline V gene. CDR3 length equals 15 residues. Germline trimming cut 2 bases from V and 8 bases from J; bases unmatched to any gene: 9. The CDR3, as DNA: TGTGCCAGCAGTGAAAGGGACAGGGTTGACAAGGGCTACACCTTC. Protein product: CASSERDRVDKGYTF.

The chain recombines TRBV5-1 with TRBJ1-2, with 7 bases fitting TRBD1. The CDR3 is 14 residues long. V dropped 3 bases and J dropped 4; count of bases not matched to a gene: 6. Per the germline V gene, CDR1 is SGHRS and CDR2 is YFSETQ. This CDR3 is CASSSTGALYGYTF. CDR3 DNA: TGCGCCAGCAGCTCCACAGGGGCCCTCTATGGCTACACCTTC.

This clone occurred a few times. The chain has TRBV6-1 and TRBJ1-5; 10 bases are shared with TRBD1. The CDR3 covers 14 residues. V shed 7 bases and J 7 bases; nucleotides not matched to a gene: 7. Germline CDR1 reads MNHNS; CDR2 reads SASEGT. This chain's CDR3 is CASTRQGAGQPQHF. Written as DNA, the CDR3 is TGTGCCAGCACCCGACAGGGGGCCGGGCAGCCCCAGCATTTT.

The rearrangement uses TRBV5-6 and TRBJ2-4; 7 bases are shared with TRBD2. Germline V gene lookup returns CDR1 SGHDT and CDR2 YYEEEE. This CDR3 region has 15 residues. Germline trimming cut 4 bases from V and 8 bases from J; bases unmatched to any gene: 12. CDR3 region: CASSAMTSTKYIQYF. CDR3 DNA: TGTGCCAGCAGCGCCATGACTAGCACAAAGTACATTCAGTACTTC.

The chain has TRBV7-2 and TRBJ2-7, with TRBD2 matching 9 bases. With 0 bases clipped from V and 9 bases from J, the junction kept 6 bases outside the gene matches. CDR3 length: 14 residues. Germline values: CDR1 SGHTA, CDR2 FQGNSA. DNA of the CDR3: TGTGCCAGCAGCTTAGCGACGACTAGCGGAGCGCAGTACTTC. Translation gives CASSLATTSGAQYF.